The 20 T cell receptor beta chains reported below all come from one sample, sequenced in a study of neurological immune-mediated disorders. MiXCR was run by TCRdb on the 5' RACE reads, yielding one entry per CDR3 protein. The sample includes 45,000 or so distinct CDR3 sequences, approximately 3% of them seen just once. Material: PBMCs. The receptors originated from a woman aged 45-60 years with multiple sclerosis.

This clonotype was counted a few times. The J gene is TRBJ2-5, the V gene TRBV20-1; possible D gene TRBD2, 5 bases. Germline CDR1 is DFQATT and CDR2 is SNEGSKA (reference sequence). The CDR3 loop spans 14 amino acids. V lost 3 bases, J lost 5 bases, and 16 bases lay in between. The CDR3 region is CSARDFSRLETQYF. The CDR3 nucleotides read TGCAGTGCTAGGGACTTCAGTCGGCTGGAGACCCAGTACTTC.

This clonotype was recorded many times. The CDR3 is CSARDGRVVETQYF. The DNA for the CDR3 is TGCAGTGCTAGAGACGGGAGAGTGGTCGAGACCCAGTACTTC. The V and J genes are TRBV20-1 and TRBJ2-5; a possible D gene is TRBD2 (6 bases). V was clipped by 0 bases and J by 5 bases, with 13 bases between them. Looked up from germline, CDR1 is DFQATT and CDR2 is SNEGSKA (reference sequence). The CDR3 covers 14 residues.

This clonotype was observed at least ten times. The rearrangement uses TRBV20-1 and TRBJ2-1; TRBD2 matches at 8 bases. V dropped 4 bases and J dropped 2; count of bases not matched to a gene: 7. The CDR3 runs 15 residues. From germline, CDR1 is DFQATT and CDR2 SNEGSKA (reference sequence). The CDR3 spells CSAIIAGTTYNEQFF. For the CDR3, the DNA is TGCAGTGCTATAATAGCGGGAACGACCTACAATGAGCAGTTCTTC.

This clonotype appeared many times. V is TRBV20-1 and J is TRBJ2-3, with D uncertain. V was trimmed by 0 bases and J by 6 bases, leaving 7 bases between them. The CDR3 spans 12 residues. Per the germline V gene, CDR1 is DFQATT and CDR2 is SNEGSKA (reference sequence). The CDR3 sequence is CSARDVPDTQYF. CDR3 nucleotides: TGCAGTGCTAGAGATGTTCCCGATACGCAGTATTTT.

Many counts were recorded for this clonotype. The chain employs TRBV7-2 and TRBJ2-3, with 7 bases aligning to TRBD1. The CDR3 extends over 16 amino acids. The germline V gene encodes CDR1 SGHTA and CDR2 FQGNSA. Germline trimming cut 5 bases from V and 0 bases from J; bases unmatched to any gene: 8. This CDR3 is CASSPFPRGSTDTQYF. CDR3 nucleotides: TGTGCCAGCAGCCCCTTCCCCAGGGGGAGCACAGATACGCAGTATTTT.

Many counts were recorded for this clonotype. The gene calls are TRBV5-1 and TRBJ2-3; 14 nucleotides agree with TRBD2. This CDR3 has 17 amino acids. Germline assignment: CDR1 SGHRS and CDR2 YFSETQ. Trimming cost V 5 bases and J 5 bases; bases outside gene matches: 10. For the CDR3, the DNA is TGCGCCAGCAGACGAACGACTAGCGGGGGGGCCATAGATACGCAGTATTTT. It is translated as CASRRTTSGGAIDTQYF.

This clonotype was seen many times. The gene calls are TRBV7-9 and TRBJ2-3; D might be TRBD1 (6 bases). The germline V gene encodes CDR1 SEHNR and CDR2 FQNEAQ (reference sequence). The V and J ends lost 1 base and 4 bases respectively, with 15 bases between them. The CDR3 contains 16 residues. CDR3 DNA sequence: TGTGCCAGCAGCTTAGACGGACAGCTAAGCTCAGATACGCAGTATTTT. It is translated as CASSLDGQLSSDTQYF.

This clonotype was seen repeatedly, ten times or more. The chain combines TRBV20-1 with TRBJ2-7; D is undetermined. Germline V CDR1 and CDR2: DFQATT, SNEGSKA (reference sequence). V was clipped by 1 base and J by 1 base, with 11 bases between them. The CDR3 covers 14 residues. Here the CDR3 reads CSARGTFESYEQYF. The DNA for the CDR3 is TGCAGTGCTAGAGGGACCTTCGAATCCTACGAGCAGTACTTC.

This clonotype was observed many times. The chain is built from TRBV20-1 and TRBJ2-5; 10 positions agree with TRBD2. Losses at the gene ends were 3 bases for V and 4 bases for J; bases not matched to a gene: 14. The CDR3 spans 17 residues. Germline V CDR1 and CDR2: DFQATT, SNEGSKA (reference sequence). CDR3 amino acids: CSASKPIAGGAGETQYF. The CDR3 DNA sequence: TGCAGTGCTAGCAAACCAATAGCGGGGGGCGCGGGAGAGACCCAGTACTTC.

At least ten counts were recorded for this clonotype. The chain combines TRBV11-2 with TRBJ2-3, with TRBD2 matching 9 bases. The CDR3 extends over 16 amino acids. CDR1 is SGHAT and CDR2 is FQNNGV in the germline V gene. Trimming took 0 bases from V and 5 from J; bases not matched to a gene: 6. CDR3 bases: TGTGCCAGCAGCTTAGAAGGCGGGGGGGCCATAGATACGCAGTATTTT. It yields the protein CASSLEGGGAIDTQYF.

This clonotype has ten or more counts. J is TRBJ2-1 and V is TRBV7-8, with TRBD2 matching 12 bases. Looked up from germline, CDR1 is SGHVS and CDR2 is FQNEAQ. This CDR3 contains 17 residues. The V and J ends lost 5 bases and 9 bases, in that order; junction bases with no gene match: 14. CDR3 nucleotides: TGTGCCAGCAGCCTATTCCGGCTAGCGGGGGGGCATGGTGAGCAGTTCTTC. It encodes CASSLFRLAGGHGEQFF.

This clonotype was recorded at least ten times. V and J are TRBV5-6 and TRBJ2-1, with D perhaps TRBD2 (7 bases). V gave up 4 bases and J gave up 4 bases, with 18 bases separating them. CDR1 is SGHDT, CDR2 YYEEEE, per germline. The CDR3 has 16 residues. Written as DNA, the CDR3 is TGTGCCAGCAGCAAAGAACGGGGGGCGAGATACAATGAGCAGTTCTTC. Protein sequence: CASSKERGARYNEQFF.

This clonotype was counted ten times or more. This chain joins TRBV9 and TRBJ2-5; 8 positions agree with TRBD2. Trimming cost V 3 bases and J 5 bases; bases outside gene matches: 9. CDR3 length: 15 amino acids. The germline CDR1 and CDR2 sequences are SGDLS and YYNGEE. Here the CDR3 DNA reads TGTGCCAGCAGCGCCCTTAGCGGGGCCGGGGAGACCCAGTACTTC. Protein: CASSALSGAGETQYF.

This clonotype occurred many times. The CDR3 DNA follows: TGCAGTGCACCACCGACAGGGTCCAATGAGCAGTTCTTC. It translates to CSAPPTGSNEQFF. The rearrangement uses TRBV20-1 and TRBJ2-1; 7 positions match TRBD1. Germline V gene lookup returns CDR1 DFQATT and CDR2 SNEGSKA (reference sequence). The CDR3 contains 13 residues. V gave up 6 bases and J gave up 6 bases; unmatched junction bases: 8.

This clonotype was found many times. The chain carries TRBV11-2 and TRBJ2-7, with TRBD1 matching over 7 bases. Germline V lookup: CDR1 SGHAT, CDR2 FQNNGV. This CDR3 comprises 14 residues. V was clipped by 4 bases and J by 6 bases; unmatched bases: 9. In DNA form, the CDR3 reads TGTGCCAGCAGCTCCCTGACAGGGACGGGCGAGCAGTACGTC. Protein product: CASSSLTGTGEQYV.

This clonotype appeared many times. This chain connects TRBV7-2 to TRBJ2-4; 7 bases line up with TRBD1. J lost 4 bases, V lost 4 bases, and 1 base had no gene match. CDR3 length: 13 amino acids. Looked up from germline, CDR1 is SGHTA and CDR2 is FQGNSA. This CDR3 is CASSSGQKNIQYF. Written as DNA, the CDR3 is TGTGCCAGCAGCTCGGGACAGAAAAACATTCAGTACTTC. Combining the CDR3 with reference TRBV7-2 and TRBJ2-4 gives the whole variable domain GAGVSQSPSNKVTEKGKDVELRCDPISGHTALYWYRQSLGQGLEFLIYFQGNSAPDKSGLPSDRFSAERTGGSVSTLTIQRTQQEDSAVYLCASSSGQKNIQYFGAGTRLSVL.

Ten or more counts support this clonotype. CDR3: CASSQEGGRYRSYGYTF. The CDR3 DNA follows: TGTGCCAGCAGCCAAGAGGGTGGGAGATATCGGAGCTATGGCTACACCTTC. This sequence joins TRBV4-2 and TRBJ1-2; no clear D. Germline values: CDR1 LGHNA, CDR2 YNFKEQ. The CDR3 contains 17 residues. Trimming pared 0 bases from V and 4 bases from J, leaving 18 bases between.

Ten or more counts support this clonotype. V is TRBV5-1 and J is TRBJ2-2, with a possible D match to TRBD2 (5 bases). From germline, CDR1 is SGHRS and CDR2 YFSETQ. V was trimmed by 0 bases and J by 4 bases, leaving 10 bases between them. The CDR3 totals 15 residues. The CDR3: CASSLATTSTGELFF. The DNA for the CDR3 is TGCGCCAGCAGCTTGGCGACTACCAGCACCGGGGAGCTGTTTTTT.

This clonotype occurred many times. The chain uses TRBV7-8 and TRBJ1-3, with 8 bases aligning to TRBD1. Germline V gene lookup returns CDR1 SGHVS and CDR2 FQNEAQ. J lost 3 bases, V lost 5 bases, and 9 bases had no gene match. The CDR3 extends over 16 amino acids. Written as DNA, the CDR3 is TGTGCCAGCAGCCCCCCCCCAGGGGGCGGTGGAAACACCATATATTTT. This sequence encodes CASSPPPGGGGNTIYF.

In its sample, this clonotype was seen many times. The gene calls are TRBV7-8 and TRBJ2-2; TRBD1 matches at 7 bases. The V gene's germline CDR1 is SGHVS and CDR2 FQNEAQ. CDR3 length: 16 amino acids. J was trimmed by 4 bases and V by 5 bases; bases with no gene match: 10. The CDR3 is CASSASGTALTGELFF. The CDR3 DNA follows: TGTGCCAGCAGCGCATCCGGGACAGCACTCACCGGGGAGCTGTTTTTT.